This T cell receptor (beta chain) was captured by sequencing in a study of early T cells in non-severe SARS-CoV-2 infection. Per the germline V gene, CDR1 is SEHNR and CDR2 is FQNEAQ (reference sequence). The V segment lost 4 bases and the J segment 2 bases; nucleotides outside the gene matches: 5. CDR3 length: 15 amino acids. TCRdb recomputed calls from the 5' RACE reads with MiXCR, one row per CDR3 protein. The sample lists approximately 90,000 distinct CDR3 sequences, approximately 12% occurring once. This clonotype was observed many times. The TCR comes from an adult who was a healthcare worker with PCR-confirmed SARS-CoV-2 infection or an uninfected control (not recorded which). This specimen consisted of whole blood, obtained at baseline. V gene TRBV7-9 combines with J gene TRBJ1-5; 7 bases fit TRBD1. The CDR3 DNA sequence: TGTGCCAGCAGCTCCGACAGGGAAGGCAATCAGCCCCAGCATTTT. Translation: CASSSDREGNQPQHF.